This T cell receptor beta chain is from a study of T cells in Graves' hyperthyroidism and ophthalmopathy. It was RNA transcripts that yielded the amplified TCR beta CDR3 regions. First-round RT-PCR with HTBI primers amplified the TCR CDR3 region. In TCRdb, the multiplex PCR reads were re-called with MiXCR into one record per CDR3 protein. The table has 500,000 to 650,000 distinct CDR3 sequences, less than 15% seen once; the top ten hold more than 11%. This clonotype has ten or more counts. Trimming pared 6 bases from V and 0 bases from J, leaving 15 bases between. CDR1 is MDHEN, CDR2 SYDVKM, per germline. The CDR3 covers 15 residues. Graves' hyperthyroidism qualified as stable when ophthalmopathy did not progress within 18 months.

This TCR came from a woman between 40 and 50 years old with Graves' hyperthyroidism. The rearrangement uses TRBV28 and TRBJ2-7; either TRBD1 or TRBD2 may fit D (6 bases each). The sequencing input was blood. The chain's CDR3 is CASSSGGGGSYEQYF. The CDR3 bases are TGTGCCAGCAGCAGCGGTGGAGGGGGCTCCTACGAGCAGTACTTC. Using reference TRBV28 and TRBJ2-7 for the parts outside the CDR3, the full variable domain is DVKVTQSSRYLVKRTGEKVFLECVQDMDHENMFWYRQDPGLGLRLIYFSYDVKMKEKGDIPEGYSVSREKKERFSLILESASTNQTSMYLCASSSGGGGSYEQYFGPGTRLTVT.